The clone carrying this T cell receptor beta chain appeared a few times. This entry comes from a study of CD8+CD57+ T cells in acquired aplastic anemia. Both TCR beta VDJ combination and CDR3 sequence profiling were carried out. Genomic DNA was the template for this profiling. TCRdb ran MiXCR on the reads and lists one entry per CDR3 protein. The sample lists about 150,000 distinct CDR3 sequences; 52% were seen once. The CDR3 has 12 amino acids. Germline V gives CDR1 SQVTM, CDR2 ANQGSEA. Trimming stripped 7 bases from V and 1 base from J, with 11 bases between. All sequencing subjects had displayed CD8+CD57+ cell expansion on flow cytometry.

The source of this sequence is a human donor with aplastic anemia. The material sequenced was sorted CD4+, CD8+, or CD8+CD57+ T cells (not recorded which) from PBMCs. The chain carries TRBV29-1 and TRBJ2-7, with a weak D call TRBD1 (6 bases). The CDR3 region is CSGSTGSYEQYF. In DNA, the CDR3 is TGCAGCGGTAGCACAGGGTCCTACGAGCAGTACTTC.